This TCR beta chain was sequenced in a study of T cell responses to AZD1222 COVID-19 vaccine. About the research overall: Second doses that came at about 4 or about 12 weeks were put together.

Some clones are missing from TCRdb's copy, which holds only in-frame ones; the method was immunoSEQ multiplex PCR. Altogether about 72,000 clones are present, roughly 84% being singletons, with the ten largest covering approximately 25%. Overall study findings and caveats: At study baseline, merely five or six AZD1222 recipients were seropositive. Mapped onto spike, vaccine-associated CD4 TCRs spanned it and were dominant at 160-218 and 743-854. Clonal diversity may have been underestimated in mostly white British donors.

To note about this clone: What it recognizes is unknown.

The CDR3 extends over 14 amino acids. The ends were cut back, 5 bases at V and 3 bases at J, with 14 bases in the middle. Germline V gives CDR1 WSHSY, CDR2 SAAADI. The sample consisted of peripheral blood, taken on day 0 of AZD1222 vaccination. V gene TRBV10-2 combines with J gene TRBJ2-7; D may match TRBD1 or TRBD2 (5 bases each). The TCR was taken from an adult in good health. The CDR3 DNA is TGCGCCAGCAGTAGCCCCCCGGGGCGCTACGAGCAGTACTTC. This sequence encodes CASSSPPGRYEQYF.